These T cell receptor beta chains were read from a single sample in a study of blood T cells in healthy people across ages. Via MiXCR, TCRdb re-called the 5' RACE reads, giving one row per CDR3 protein. Among over 600,000 distinct CDR3 sequences listed, about 43% were seen once. Sequencing input: blood. The origin of the receptors is an elderly man in good health. Each CDR3 is given with its conserved first and last residue. D genes are given only for firm matches. Not every row has a clone size; where given, it reads once, few, many or a size class.

len: 18; abundance: -; v_gene: TRBV11-3; d_gene: TRBD2; j_gene: TRBJ2-1; CDR3aa: CASSLDGGDHHSYNEQFF; CDR3nt: TGTGCCAGCAGCTTAGATGGGGGGGACCACCATTCCTACAATGAGCAGTTCTTC
len: 13; abundance: few; v_gene: TRBV15; d_gene: -; j_gene: TRBJ2-7; CDR3aa: CATSGGLIYEQYF; CDR3nt: TGTGCCACCAGCGGGGGACTGATTTACGAGCAGTACTTC
len: 15; abundance: -; v_gene: TRBV7-3; d_gene: -; j_gene: TRBJ2-3; CDR3aa: CASSSSSVGADTQYF; CDR3nt: TGTGCCAGCAGCTCCTCCTCGGTGGGAGCAGATACGCAGTATTTT
len: 15; abundance: few; v_gene: TRBV11-2; d_gene: -; j_gene: TRBJ1-1; CDR3aa: CASSLLRGAYTEAFF; CDR3nt: TGTGCCAGCAGCTTACTCAGGGGAGCTTACACTGAAGCTTTCTTT
len: 12; abundance: -; v_gene: TRBV15; d_gene: -; j_gene: TRBJ2-5; CDR3aa: CAATKGQETQYF; CDR3nt: TGTGCCGCCACAAAAGGGCAAGAGACCCAGTACTTC
len: 18; abundance: -; v_gene: TRBV13; d_gene: -; j_gene: TRBJ1-6; CDR3aa: CASSLAPAGTGLDSPLHF; CDR3nt: TGTGCCAGCAGCTTAGCACCCGCGGGGACTGGGTTGGATTCACCCCTCCACTTT
len: 15; abundance: -; v_gene: TRBV7-6; d_gene: TRBD2; j_gene: TRBJ2-5; CDR3aa: CASSLVASGQETQYF; CDR3nt: TGTGCCAGCAGCTTAGTAGCTAGCGGGCAAGAGACCCAGTACTTC
len: 17; abundance: -; v_gene: TRBV12-3/TRBV12-4; d_gene: TRBD1; j_gene: TRBJ1-5; CDR3aa: CASSLGQDRGSNQPQHF; CDR3nt: TGTGCCAGCAGTTTGGGCCAGGACAGGGGCAGCAATCAGCCCCAGCATTTT
len: 15; abundance: few; v_gene: TRBV24-1; d_gene: TRBD2; j_gene: TRBJ2-7; CDR3aa: CATSDLAGGTYEQYF; CDR3nt: TGTGCCACCAGTGATCTAGCGGGAGGAACCTACGAGCAGTACTTC
len: 15; abundance: -; v_gene: TRBV6-6; d_gene: -; j_gene: TRBJ2-3; CDR3aa: CASSNREEGTDTQYF; CDR3nt: TGTGCCAGCAGTAACAGGGAGGAAGGCACAGATACGCAGTATTTT
len: 16; abundance: -; v_gene: TRBV4-1; d_gene: TRBD2; j_gene: TRBJ2-3; CDR3aa: CASSLGTSGKTDTQYF; CDR3nt: TGCGCCAGCAGCCTCGGGACTAGCGGGAAGACAGATACGCAGTATTTT
len: 16; abundance: -; v_gene: TRBV4-3; d_gene: TRBD2; j_gene: TRBJ2-3; CDR3aa: CASSQDRRRGGDTQYF; CDR3nt: TGCGCCAGCAGCCAAGATCGGCGGCGGGGAGGGGATACGCAGTATTTT
len: 14; abundance: -; v_gene: TRBV7-2; d_gene: -; j_gene: TRBJ2-1; CDR3aa: CASGPSQGRDEQFF; CDR3nt: TGTGCCAGCGGCCCAAGTCAGGGTCGGGACGAGCAGTTCTTC
len: 15; abundance: -; v_gene: TRBV19; d_gene: -; j_gene: TRBJ1-4; CDR3aa: CASRETAATNEKLFF; CDR3nt: TGTGCCAGTAGAGAGACGGCCGCAACTAATGAAAAACTGTTTTTT
len: 16; abundance: -; v_gene: TRBV20-1; d_gene: -; j_gene: TRBJ2-1; CDR3aa: CSATPKRWGSYNEQFF; CDR3nt: TGCAGTGCTACCCCTAAGCGCTGGGGCTCCTACAATGAGCAGTTCTTC
len: 15; abundance: -; v_gene: TRBV5-4; d_gene: -; j_gene: TRBJ2-5; CDR3aa: CASSAGTVYQETQYF; CDR3nt: TGTGCCAGCAGCGCGGGGACGGTGTACCAAGAGACCCAGTACTTC
len: 20; abundance: -; v_gene: TRBV12-3/TRBV12-4; d_gene: -; j_gene: TRBJ1-1; CDR3aa: CASSENLGARRTFENTEAFF; CDR3nt: TGTGCCAGCAGCGAAAATCTGGGGGCCCGCCGGACTTTTGAGAACACTGAAGCTTTCTTT
len: 15; abundance: -; v_gene: TRBV6-5; d_gene: -; j_gene: TRBJ2-7; CDR3aa: CASSSLGSANNEQYF; CDR3nt: TGTGCCAGCAGTTCGTTGGGGTCGGCTAACAATGAGCAGTACTTC
len: 12; abundance: few; v_gene: TRBV7-8; d_gene: -; j_gene: TRBJ2-1; CDR3aa: CASSRDQGEQFF; CDR3nt: TGTGCCAGCAGCAGAGACCAGGGTGAGCAGTTCTTC
len: 16; abundance: few; v_gene: TRBV9; d_gene: TRBD2; j_gene: TRBJ2-3; CDR3aa: CASSLSGTSGTDTQYF; CDR3nt: TGTGCCAGCAGCCTAAGTGGGACTAGCGGGACAGATACGCAGTATTTT
len: 18; abundance: few; v_gene: TRBV15; d_gene: -; j_gene: TRBJ2-1; CDR3aa: CATSRDNLLANSYNEQFF; CDR3nt: TGTGCCACCAGCAGAGATAATCTGTTAGCGAACTCCTACAATGAGCAGTTCTTC
len: 12; abundance: few; v_gene: TRBV29-1; d_gene: -; j_gene: TRBJ2-7; CDR3aa: CSYSEGGYEQYF; CDR3nt: TGCAGCTACTCCGAAGGGGGCTACGAGCAGTACTTC
len: 16; abundance: -; v_gene: TRBV2; d_gene: -; j_gene: TRBJ1-5; CDR3aa: CASRPERGDSNHPQHF; CDR3nt: TGTGCCAGCAGACCTGAACGGGGGGATAGCAATCATCCCCAGCATTTT
len: 17; abundance: -; v_gene: TRBV6-5; d_gene: -; j_gene: TRBJ2-3; CDR3aa: CASSYAASEGPTDTQYF; CDR3nt: TGTGCCAGCAGTTACGCGGCTAGCGAGGGGCCTACAGATACGCAGTATTTT
len: 14; abundance: -; v_gene: TRBV27; d_gene: -; j_gene: TRBJ2-7; CDR3aa: CASSTDPVGSEQYF; CDR3nt: TGTGCCAGCAGTACAGACCCCGTTGGGAGCGAGCAGTACTTC
len: 14; abundance: -; v_gene: TRBV27; d_gene: -; j_gene: TRBJ1-1; CDR3aa: CASSARGGNPEAFF; CDR3nt: TGTGCCAGCAGTGCCCGGGGAGGGAACCCTGAAGCTTTCTTT
len: 15; abundance: many; v_gene: TRBV10-1; d_gene: TRBD1; j_gene: TRBJ1-4; CDR3aa: CASSDPGQGGEKLFF; CDR3nt: TGCGCCAGCAGTGACCCGGGACAGGGAGGCGAAAAACTGTTTTTT
len: 13; abundance: few; v_gene: TRBV20-1; d_gene: -; j_gene: TRBJ2-1; CDR3aa: CSARVPSYNEQFF; CDR3nt: TGCAGTGCTAGAGTCCCTAGTTACAATGAGCAGTTCTTC
len: 20; abundance: -; v_gene: TRBV6-5; d_gene: TRBD2; j_gene: TRBJ2-3; CDR3aa: CASSYSKGGGGGRFTDTQYF; CDR3nt: TGTGCCAGCAGTTACTCGAAAGGCGGTGGCGGGGGGAGATTCACAGATACGCAGTATTTT
len: 16; abundance: -; v_gene: TRBV5-1; d_gene: -; j_gene: TRBJ1-2; CDR3aa: CASSLGMEAENYGYTF; CDR3nt: TGCGCCAGCAGCTTGGGCATGGAGGCGGAAAACTATGGCTACACCTTC
len: 13; abundance: many; v_gene: TRBV20-1; d_gene: -; j_gene: TRBJ2-7; CDR3aa: CSATRDGTYEQYF; CDR3nt: TGCAGTGCTACCCGGGACGGCACCTACGAGCAGTACTTC
len: 13; abundance: many; v_gene: TRBV11-2; d_gene: -; j_gene: TRBJ2-3; CDR3aa: CASSLDSGDTQYF; CDR3nt: TGTGCCAGCAGCTTAGATAGCGGAGATACGCAGTATTTT
len: 13; abundance: few; v_gene: TRBV9; d_gene: -; j_gene: TRBJ2-1; CDR3aa: CASSEGPGDEQFF; CDR3nt: TGTGCCAGCAGCGAGGGACCAGGGGATGAGCAGTTCTTC
len: 14; abundance: -; v_gene: TRBV5-1; d_gene: -; j_gene: TRBJ2-1; CDR3aa: CASSLQRTSNEQFF; CDR3nt: TGCGCCAGCAGCCTACAGAGAACGAGCAATGAGCAGTTCTTC
len: 15; abundance: -; v_gene: TRBV5-5; d_gene: TRBD1; j_gene: TRBJ2-1; CDR3aa: CASSADRGSYNEQFF; CDR3nt: TGTGCCAGCAGCGCGGACAGGGGATCCTACAATGAGCAGTTCTTC
len: 16; abundance: -; v_gene: TRBV20-1; d_gene: TRBD2; j_gene: TRBJ2-1; CDR3aa: CSAAWTLAGDRNEQFF; CDR3nt: TGCAGTGCTGCCTGGACCCTAGCGGGAGATCGCAATGAGCAGTTCTTC
len: 12; abundance: -; v_gene: TRBV5-6; d_gene: -; j_gene: TRBJ2-7; CDR3aa: CASSFGGLEQYF; CDR3nt: TGTGCCAGCAGCTTTGGAGGGCTCGAGCAGTACTTC
len: 14; abundance: -; v_gene: TRBV5-1; d_gene: TRBD1; j_gene: TRBJ2-1; CDR3aa: CASSRDRGLDEQFF; CDR3nt: TGCGCCAGCAGCCGGGACAGGGGTTTGGATGAGCAGTTCTTC
len: 16; abundance: many; v_gene: TRBV11-2; d_gene: TRBD2; j_gene: TRBJ2-7; CDR3aa: CASSFGTWGGSYEQYF; CDR3nt: TGTGCCAGCAGCTTTGGGACCTGGGGGGGCTCCTACGAGCAGTACTTC
len: 15; abundance: few; v_gene: TRBV30; d_gene: TRBD1; j_gene: TRBJ2-7; CDR3aa: CAWSNVLQGSYEQYF; CDR3nt: TGTGCCTGGAGCAACGTTTTACAGGGGTCCTACGAGCAGTACTTC
len: 12; abundance: -; v_gene: TRBV6-5; d_gene: -; j_gene: TRBJ2-4; CDR3aa: CASENRKNIQYF; CDR3nt: TGTGCCAGCGAAAACAGGAAAAACATTCAGTACTTC
len: 15; abundance: -; v_gene: TRBV4-2; d_gene: -; j_gene: TRBJ2-5; CDR3aa: CASADGGGPQETQYF; CDR3nt: TGTGCCAGCGCCGACGGCGGGGGCCCCCAAGAGACCCAGTACTTC
len: 15; abundance: many; v_gene: TRBV7-2; d_gene: -; j_gene: TRBJ2-6; CDR3aa: CASSVPKAGANVLTF; CDR3nt: TGTGCCAGCAGCGTACCGAAGGCTGGGGCCAACGTCCTGACTTTC
len: 16; abundance: -; v_gene: TRBV20-1; d_gene: TRBD1; j_gene: TRBJ2-1; CDR3aa: CSASLIGQGRYNEQFF; CDR3nt: TGCAGTGCTAGTCTAATAGGACAGGGTCGCTACAATGAGCAGTTCTTC
len: 14; abundance: -; v_gene: TRBV20-1; d_gene: -; j_gene: TRBJ2-4; CDR3aa: CSPQVVRGKNIQYF; CDR3nt: TGCAGCCCTCAGGTTGTTCGGGGGAAAAACATTCAGTACTTC
len: 14; abundance: few; v_gene: TRBV14; d_gene: -; j_gene: TRBJ2-1; CDR3aa: CASSQTNSYNEQFF; CDR3nt: TGTGCCAGCAGCCAGACTAACTCCTACAATGAGCAGTTCTTC
len: 17; abundance: -; v_gene: TRBV6-5; d_gene: -; j_gene: TRBJ2-5; CDR3aa: CASSYRRAYGGYNEQYF; CDR3nt: TGTGCCAGCAGTTACAGGCGGGCCTATGGTGGCTACAATGAGCAGTACTTC
len: 15; abundance: few; v_gene: TRBV25-1; d_gene: TRBD1; j_gene: TRBJ1-2; CDR3aa: CASSDDGTGIYGYTF; CDR3nt: TGTGCCAGCAGTGACGATGGGACAGGGATCTATGGCTACACCTTC
len: 15; abundance: few; v_gene: TRBV7-2; d_gene: -; j_gene: TRBJ2-3; CDR3aa: CASSQSSARTDTQYF; CDR3nt: TGTGCCAGCAGCCAGTCGAGCGCACGCACAGATACGCAGTATTTT